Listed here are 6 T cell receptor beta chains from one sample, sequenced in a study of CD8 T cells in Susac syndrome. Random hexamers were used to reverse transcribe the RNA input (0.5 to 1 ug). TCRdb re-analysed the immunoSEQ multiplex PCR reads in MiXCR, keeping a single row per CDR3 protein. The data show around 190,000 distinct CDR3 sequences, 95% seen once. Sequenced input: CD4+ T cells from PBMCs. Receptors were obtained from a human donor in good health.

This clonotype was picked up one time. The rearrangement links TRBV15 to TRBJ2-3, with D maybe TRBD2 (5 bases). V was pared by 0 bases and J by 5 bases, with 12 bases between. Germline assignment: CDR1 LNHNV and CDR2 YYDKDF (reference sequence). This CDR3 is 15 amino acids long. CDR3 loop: CATSRDPVLEDTQYF. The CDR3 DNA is TGTGCCACCAGCAGAGACCCTGTACTAGAAGATACGCAGTATTTT.

In DNA, the CDR3 is TGCAGTGCTAGAGTGGAGGAGAAAGGGGAGACCCAGTACTTC. It encodes CSARVEEKGETQYF. This sequence joins TRBV20-1 and TRBJ2-5, with D maybe TRBD2 (5 bases). Germline CDR1 DFQATT, CDR2 SNEGSKA (reference sequence). The CDR3 is 14 residues long. Between the trimmed V and J ends, which lost 1 base and 5 bases, there was a span of 14 bases.

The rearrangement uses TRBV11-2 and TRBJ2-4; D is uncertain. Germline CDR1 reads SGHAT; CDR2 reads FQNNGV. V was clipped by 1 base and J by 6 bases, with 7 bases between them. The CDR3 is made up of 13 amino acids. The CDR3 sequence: CASSLGPINIQYF. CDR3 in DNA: TGTGCCAGCAGCTTAGGCCCTATAAACATTCAGTACTTC.

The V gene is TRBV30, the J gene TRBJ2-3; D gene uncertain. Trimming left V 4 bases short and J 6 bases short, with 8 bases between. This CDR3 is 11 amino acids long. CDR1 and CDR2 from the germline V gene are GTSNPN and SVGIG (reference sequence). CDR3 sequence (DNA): TGTGCCTGGACCTCCGGGGATACGCAGTATTTT. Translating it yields CAWTSGDTQYF. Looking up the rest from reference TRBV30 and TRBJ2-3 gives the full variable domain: SQTIHQWPATLVQPVGSPLSLECTVEGTSNPNLYWYRQAAGRGLQLLFYSVGIGQISSEVPQNLSASRPQDRQFILSSKKLLLSDSGFYLCAWTSGDTQYFGPGTRLTVL.

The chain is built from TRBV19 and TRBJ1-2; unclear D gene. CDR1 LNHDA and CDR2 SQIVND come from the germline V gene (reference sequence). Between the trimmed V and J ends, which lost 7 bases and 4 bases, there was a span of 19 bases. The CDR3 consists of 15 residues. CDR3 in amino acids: CASMGSRVGSYGYTF. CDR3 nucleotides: TGTGCCAGTATGGGAAGTCGAGTCGGGTCCTATGGCTACACCTTC.

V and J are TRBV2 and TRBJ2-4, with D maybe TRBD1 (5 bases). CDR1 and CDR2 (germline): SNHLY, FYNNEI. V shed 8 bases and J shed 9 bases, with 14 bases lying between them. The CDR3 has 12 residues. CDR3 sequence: CASGVARGIQYF. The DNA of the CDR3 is TGTGCCAGCGGGGTGGCTAGGGGCATTCAGTACTTC.